This TCR beta chain was obtained from a study of CD8 T cells in Susac syndrome (dated by TCRdb to between 2019 and 2020). As for the study more broadly: Repertoire sequencing was used to test whether CD8+ T cell activation and differentiation in Susac syndrome was antigen driven.

Comments on this clonotype: No antigen is known for it. The input lacks base qualities; no much larger clone sits a single base away.

The paper as a whole reports these results and caveats: The number of individuals in the TCR sequencing and HLA analysis was acknowledged as relatively small.

CDR1 SGHRS and CDR2 YFSETQ were looked up in the germline V gene. The CDR3 covers 16 residues, taking in both the cysteine and the phenylalanine. Of the read, only the CDR3 DNA is kept; its 48 bases are in frame from base 1. Trimming accounts for 4 bases at V and 0 bases at J, while the number of junction bases matched to no gene is 4. RNA was extracted using the RNeasy kit, and roughly 0.45 to 1 ug of the RNA was reverse transcribed with random hexamers. The immunoSEQ multiplex PCR assay, which covers 54 Vbeta and 13 Jbeta segments, was used to amplify TCR beta CDR3 regions. Bias from PCR amplification was corrected by using a synthetic template baseline for primer optimization and for computational correction. On the study's bioinformatics: Reads were annotated to V, D and J genes per IMGT and analyzed with immunoSEQ Analyzer, keeping only productive sequences. Clonality was computed as one minus Shannon entropy normalized by log2 of the number of productive unique sequences. For each patient and control, public and private clones were evaluated among the 100 most prevalent clones. Susac-specific clones were defined as absent from healthy and MS cohorts, around 970 published viral clones and other ImmuneACCESS disease sequences. Clones were called with MiXCR by TCRdb after fastp trimmed the public reads at Q25, and only in-frame beta chains were retained. A single entry per CDR3 protein holds the most common genes and DNA from its merged rows. Clone size and V and J calls follow TCRdb, not the original study. The sample table records over 200,000 distinct CDR3 sequences; around 93% of these occur just once. The top ten hold around 0.082% of the sample.

Peripheral blood CD8+ and CD4+ T cells from healthy donors, Susac syndrome patients and multiple sclerosis patients were profiled by high-throughput TCR beta sequencing. The multiple sclerosis controls were treatment-naive patients whose relapsing-remitting disease, either stable or active, fulfilled the revised McDonald criteria. Bulk CD8+ and CD4+ T cells were purified by magnetic negative isolation, while CD8+ TEMRA cells were enriched using FACS. Blood was drawn into EDTA tubes, processed within 24 hours, and PBMCs were isolated by density gradient centrifugation. PBMCs intended for TCR sequencing were cryopreserved in liquid nitrogen and thawed later in a water bath at 37 degrees C. The sorted or isolated CD4+, CD8+ and CD8+ TEMRA cells reached a purity of at least 90%.

The receptor was derived from a human donor with multiple sclerosis. The chain is assembled from TRBV5-1 and TRBJ2-7, with 13 bases matching TRBD2. Sequenced input: CD4+ T cells from PBMCs. The CDR3 is CASSQGLAGTSYEQYF. The nucleotide sequence reads as follows: TGCGCCAGCAGCCAGGGACTAGCGGGGACCTCCTACGAGCAGTACTTC. With the rest looked up from the reference TRBV5-1 and TRBJ2-7 genes rather than sequenced, the full variable domain is KAGVTQTPRYLIKTRGQQVTLSCSPISGHRSVSWYQQTPGQGLQFLFEYFSETQRNKGNFPGRFSGRQFSNSRSEMNVSTLELGDSALYLCASSQGLAGTSYEQYFGPGTRLTVT.